This T cell receptor (beta chain) was profiled in a study of T-cell reconstitution after alpha-beta-depleted transplantation in children. Whole-study results and caveats: Once a year had passed after transplant, T-cell counts and diversity came mostly from newly produced T cells.

Germline-derived CDR1 and CDR2 are ENHRY and SYGVKD. The CDR3 spans 12 residues. V lost 2 bases and J lost 10, with 9 bases in between. A library of TCRbeta sequences, prepared with unique molecular identifiers, was generated. TCRdb redid the calling of the PCR reads with MiXCR, one entry per CDR3 protein. The sample has approximately 500,000 distinct CDR3 sequences; more than 20% are singletons. This clonotype has only a few counts. Its cognate antigen is unknown. The V gene is TRBV10-3, the J gene TRBJ2-1; D perhaps matches TRBD2 (6 bases). The source of this sequence is a boy younger than two with Wiskott-Aldrich syndrome, due to receive a stem cell transplant. The sequences come from PBMCs, collected before TCRalphabeta/CD19-depleted stem cell transplant. Written as DNA, the CDR3 is TGTGCCATCAGTGAGGTTGGAGGGGAGCAGTTCTTC. Its protein is CAISEVGGEQFF.